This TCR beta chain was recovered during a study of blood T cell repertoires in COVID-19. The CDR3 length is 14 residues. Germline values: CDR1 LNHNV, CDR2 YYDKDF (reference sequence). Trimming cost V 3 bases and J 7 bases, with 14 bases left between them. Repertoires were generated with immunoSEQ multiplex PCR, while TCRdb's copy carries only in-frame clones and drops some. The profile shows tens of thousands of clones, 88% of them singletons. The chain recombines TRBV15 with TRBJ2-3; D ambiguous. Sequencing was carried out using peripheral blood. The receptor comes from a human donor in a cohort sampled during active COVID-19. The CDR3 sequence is CATSRGNSLHTQYF. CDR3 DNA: TGTGCCACCAGCAGGGGTAATAGCCTGCATACGCAGTATTTT.